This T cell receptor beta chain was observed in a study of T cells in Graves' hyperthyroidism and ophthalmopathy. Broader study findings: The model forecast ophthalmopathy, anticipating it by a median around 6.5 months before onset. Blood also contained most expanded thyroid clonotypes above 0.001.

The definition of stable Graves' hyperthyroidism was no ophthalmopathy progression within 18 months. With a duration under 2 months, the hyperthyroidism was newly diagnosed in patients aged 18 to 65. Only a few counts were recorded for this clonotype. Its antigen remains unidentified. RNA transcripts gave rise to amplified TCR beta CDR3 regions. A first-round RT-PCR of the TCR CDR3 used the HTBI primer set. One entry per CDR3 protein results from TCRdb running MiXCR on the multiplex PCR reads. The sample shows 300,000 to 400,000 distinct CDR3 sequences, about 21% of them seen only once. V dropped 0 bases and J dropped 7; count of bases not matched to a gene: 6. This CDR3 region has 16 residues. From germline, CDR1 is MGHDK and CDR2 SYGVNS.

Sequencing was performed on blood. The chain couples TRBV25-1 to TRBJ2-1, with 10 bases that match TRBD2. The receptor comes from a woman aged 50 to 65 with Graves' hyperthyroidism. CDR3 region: CASSEYGSGGLNEQFF. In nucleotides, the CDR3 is TGTGCCAGCAGTGAATATGGTAGCGGGGGGTTGAATGAGCAGTTCTTC.